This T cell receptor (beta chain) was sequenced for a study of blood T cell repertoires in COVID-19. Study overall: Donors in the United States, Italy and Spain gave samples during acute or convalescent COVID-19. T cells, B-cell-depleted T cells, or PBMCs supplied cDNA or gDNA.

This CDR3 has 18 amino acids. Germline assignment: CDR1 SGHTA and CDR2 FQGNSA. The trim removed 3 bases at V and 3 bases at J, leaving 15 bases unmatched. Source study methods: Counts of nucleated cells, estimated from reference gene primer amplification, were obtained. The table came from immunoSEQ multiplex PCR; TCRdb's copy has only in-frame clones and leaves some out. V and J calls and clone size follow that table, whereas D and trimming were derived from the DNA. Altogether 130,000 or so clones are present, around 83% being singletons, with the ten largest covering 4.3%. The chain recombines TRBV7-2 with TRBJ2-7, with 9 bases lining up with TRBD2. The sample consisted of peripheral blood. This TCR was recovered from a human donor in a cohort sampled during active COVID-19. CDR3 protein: CASSFPSIESGRHYEQYV. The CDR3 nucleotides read TGTGCCAGCAGCTTTCCCAGTATTGAAAGCGGGAGGCACTACGAGCAGTACGTC.